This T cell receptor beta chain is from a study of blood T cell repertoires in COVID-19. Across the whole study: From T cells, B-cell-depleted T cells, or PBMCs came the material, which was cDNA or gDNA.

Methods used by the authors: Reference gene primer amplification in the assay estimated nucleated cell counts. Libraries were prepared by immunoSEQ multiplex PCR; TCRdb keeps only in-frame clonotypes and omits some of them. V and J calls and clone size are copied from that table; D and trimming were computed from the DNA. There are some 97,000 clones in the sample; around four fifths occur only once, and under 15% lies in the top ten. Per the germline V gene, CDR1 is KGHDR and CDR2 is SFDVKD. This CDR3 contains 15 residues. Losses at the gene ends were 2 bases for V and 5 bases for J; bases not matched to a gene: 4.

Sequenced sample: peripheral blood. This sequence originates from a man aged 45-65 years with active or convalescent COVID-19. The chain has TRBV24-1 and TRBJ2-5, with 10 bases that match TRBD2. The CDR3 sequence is CATSDSSGSGETQYF. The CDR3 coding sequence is TGTGCCACCAGTGATTCTAGCGGGAGTGGGGAGACCCAGTACTTC.